This passage covers 30 T cell receptor beta chains from one sample sequenced in a study of control samples from healthy donors and cancer patients. Data came from immunoSEQ multiplex PCR; TCRdb stores just in-frame clones and leaves some out. This table holds fewer than 200,000 clones, roughly 90% found once. Sequencing was carried out using blood. The receptor set was obtained from a young man in good health.

This chain uses TRBV5-4 with TRBJ2-1; tentatively, D is TRBD1 or TRBD2 (7 bases each). Between the trimmed V and J ends, which lost 4 bases and 6 bases, there was a span of 17 bases. CDR1 is SGHNT and CDR2 is YYREEE in the germline V gene (reference sequence). This CDR3 region has 15 residues. The DNA of the CDR3 is TGTGCCAGCAGCGGGGGACAGACGGGGGGCAATGAGCAGTTCTTC. It codes for CASSGGQTGGNEQFF.

There are a few counts of this clone. The chain joins TRBV7-2 to TRBJ1-4; no firm D call. The V and J ends lost 2 bases and 0 bases respectively, with 10 bases between them. The CDR3 extends over 16 amino acids. Germline lookup yields CDR1 SGHTA and CDR2 FQGNSA. The CDR3 region is CASSLQFGTTNEKLFF. The DNA of the CDR3 is TGTGCCAGCAGCTTACAATTTGGGACAACTAATGAAAAACTGTTTTTT.

This clone was observed many times. The rearrangement uses TRBV19 and TRBJ1-1, with 7 bases that match TRBD1. CDR3 length: 12 amino acids. The ends lost 6 bases at V and 7 bases at J; junction bases unmatched: 5. Germline V gives CDR1 LNHDA, CDR2 SQIVND (reference sequence). For the CDR3, the DNA is TGTGCCAGTAGATTCCGGGACAGTGAAGCTTTCTTT. Residues: CASRFRDSEAFF.

The chain has TRBV5-1 and TRBJ2-5; D tentatively fits TRBD1 or TRBD2 (5 bases each). Germline assignment: CDR1 SGHRS and CDR2 YFSETQ. The V end was cut by 5 bases, the J end by 0 bases, with 14 bases between. The CDR3 length is 15 residues. Here the CDR3 DNA reads TGCGCCAGCAGATACGGAGTGGGGGACCAAGAGACCCAGTACTTC. This encodes CASRYGVGDQETQYF. Filled out from reference TRBV5-1 and TRBJ2-5, the complete variable domain reads KAGVTQTPRYLIKTRGQQVTLSCSPISGHRSVSWYQQTPGQGLQFLFEYFSETQRNKGNFPGRFSGRQFSNSRSEMNVSTLELGDSALYLCASRYGVGDQETQYFGPGTRLLVL.

This clone was seen just once. CDR3 DNA sequence: TGTGCCAGCAGCCAATCCGGGACAGCCCCTAACTATGGCTACACCTTC. This gives the protein CASSQSGTAPNYGYTF. V gene TRBV3-1 (or the pseudogene TRBV3-2) combines with J gene TRBJ1-2; TRBD1 aligns across 7 bases. V shed 2 bases and J 0 bases; nucleotides not matched to a gene: 6. The CDR3 spans 16 residues. CDR1 is LGHDT and CDR2 is YNNKEL in the germline V gene (reference sequence).

The gene calls are TRBV18 and TRBJ1-6; D unresolved. Deletions cut 3 bases from V and 6 bases from J, with 9 bases between. Per the germline V gene, CDR1 is KGHSH and CDR2 is LQKENI. This CDR3 has 14 residues. CDR3 loop: CASSPGFANSPLHF. The CDR3 DNA reads as TGTGCCAGCTCACCGGGATTTGCTAATTCACCCCTCCACTTT.

This chain joins TRBV7-9 and TRBJ2-4; no clear D. V was cut by 1 base and J by 4 bases, with 14 bases left in between. The germline CDR1 and CDR2 sequences are SEHNR and FQNEAQ (reference sequence). The CDR3 sequence is 16 residues long. Here the CDR3 reads CASSLGVEAAKNIQYF. The DNA of the CDR3 is TGTGCCAGCAGCTTAGGGGTAGAGGCAGCTAAAAACATTCAGTACTTC.

This chain links TRBV5-1 with TRBJ1-6, with 7 bases identical to TRBD1. The CDR3 runs to 15 residues. The germline gives CDR1 SGHRS, CDR2 YFSETQ. Trimming took 1 base from V and 6 from J; bases not matched to a gene: 4. CDR3 nucleotides: TGCGCCAGCAGCTTGACAGGACAGGTTAATTCACCCCTCCACTTT. Protein: CASSLTGQVNSPLHF.

The rearrangement joins TRBV6-6 to TRBJ1-2, with a tentative D call TRBD1 (5 bases). V lost 2 bases, J lost 5 bases, and 15 bases lay in between. The CDR3 length is 15 residues. Per the germline V gene, CDR1 is MNHNY and CDR2 is SVGAGI (reference sequence). CDR3 residues: CASSYNKGLSYGYTF. In nucleotides, the CDR3 is TGTGCCAGCAGTTACAATAAGGGGTTATCGTATGGCTACACCTTC.

This clone is a singleton in its sample. The chain links TRBV7-2 to TRBJ2-1; tentative D call: TRBD1 (6 bases). V lost 8 bases and J 6 bases, leaving 11 bases between the germline ends. Germline loops: CDR1 SGHTA, CDR2 FQGNSA. The CDR3 runs 12 residues. CDR3 nucleotide sequence: TGTGCCAGCGGCCGACAGGCCAATGAGCAGTTCTTC. Residues: CASGRQANEQFF.

The CDR3 DNA reads TGTGCCAGCGTCGGTAGGGGCCAAACTAACTATGGCTACACCTTC. The encoded protein is CASVGRGQTNYGYTF. The chain carries TRBV6-5 and TRBJ1-2; D may be TRBD1 (5 bases). V lost 8 bases to trimming and J lost 0 bases, with 16 bases between them. Germline CDR1 MNHEY, CDR2 SVGAGI. The CDR3 has 15 residues.

In DNA form, the CDR3 reads TGTGCCAGCGGGAGGGGGACCGGGAGAGATACGCAGTATTTT. Its protein is CASGRGTGRDTQYF. The genes are TRBV6-5 and TRBJ2-3; D possibly corresponds to TRBD2 (7 bases). The V end was cut by 8 bases, the J end by 5 bases, with 17 bases between. The V gene's germline CDR1 is MNHEY and CDR2 SVGAGI. The CDR3 runs 14 residues.

This chain connects TRBV4-1 to TRBJ2-7; D is possibly TRBD1 (5 bases). V lost 1 base and J lost 3, with 19 bases in between. Germline V gene data show CDR1 as MGHRA and CDR2 as YSYEKL. The length of the CDR3 is 17 residues. This chain's CDR3 is CASSQGAASGISYEQYF. The DNA for the CDR3 is TGCGCCAGCAGCCAAGGTGCAGCATCAGGGATTAGCTACGAGCAGTACTTC.

The chain links TRBV5-1 to TRBJ2-7; D is unresolved. Germline CDR1 is SGHRS and CDR2 is YFSETQ. This CDR3 has 14 residues. V lost 2 bases, J lost 0 bases, and 9 bases lay in between. CDR3 in DNA: TGCGCCAGCAGCTTCGACTCGAACTCCTACGAGCAGTACTTC. It codes for CASSFDSNSYEQYF.

This clone was seen more than once but under ten times. V usage is TRBV6-2 or TRBV6-3 and J usage is TRBJ2-7; 8 bases fit TRBD1. CDR3 length equals 14 residues. CDR1 and CDR2 from the germline V gene are MNHEY and SVGEGT. V lost 5 bases and J lost 7; bases outside the gene matches: 10. The CDR3 protein is CASSPLGQGREQYF. The CDR3 DNA follows: TGTGCCAGCAGTCCCCTCGGACAGGGCCGAGAGCAGTACTTC.

J is TRBJ2-2 and V is TRBV9; unclear D gene. Per germline, CDR1 SGDLS and CDR2 YYNGEE. The CDR3 is 15 residues long. Trimming stripped 0 bases from V and 5 bases from J, with 11 bases between. The CDR3 region is CASSVDGRKTGELFF. For the CDR3, the DNA is TGTGCCAGCAGCGTAGATGGCAGGAAAACCGGGGAGCTGTTTTTT.

In its sample, this clone was seen a few times. The genes are TRBV20-1 and TRBJ2-3; unclear D gene. This CDR3 spans 11 amino acids. Trimming took 7 bases from V and 0 from J, leaving 5 bases between them. Looked up from germline, CDR1 is DFQATT and CDR2 is SNEGSKA (reference sequence). The DNA of the CDR3 is TGCAGTGAACAGAGCACAGATACGCAGTATTTT. Translating gives CSEQSTDTQYF.

The chain carries TRBV6-5 and TRBJ2-3, with D tentatively TRBD1 or TRBD2 (6 bases each). V shed 6 bases and J shed 6 bases, with 16 bases lying between them. CDR1 and CDR2 from the germline V gene are MNHEY and SVGAGI. The CDR3 runs 14 residues. CDR3 sequence: CASSPRGRGDTQYF. CDR3 in DNA: TGTGCCAGCAGCCCCCGGGGGCGAGGGGATACGCAGTATTTT.

This rearrangement joins TRBV6-5 to TRBJ1-5; D unclear. V lost 6 bases and J lost 6, with 18 bases in between. The CDR3 runs to 15 residues. Germline values: CDR1 MNHEY, CDR2 SVGAGI. CDR3 residues: CASSPGRFSTQPQHF. Written as DNA, the CDR3 is TGTGCCAGCAGCCCCGGGCGTTTCAGTACTCAGCCCCAGCATTTT.

The genes are TRBV6-6 and TRBJ2-1, with 11 positions matching TRBD2. Unmatched junction bases numbered 9, after V lost 5 bases and J lost 3 bases. This CDR3 has 17 amino acids. Germline CDR1 MNHNY, CDR2 SVGAGI (reference sequence). The CDR3 coding sequence is TGTGCCAGCAGTCCCCAGCGAACTAGCGGGAGCTACAATGAGCAGTTCTTC. This gives the protein CASSPQRTSGSYNEQFF.

The gene calls are TRBV6-6 and TRBJ2-5, with 10 bases aligning to TRBD2. CDR3 length equals 15 residues. After removal of 7 bases from V and 1 base from J, the junction contained 6 bases not matched to a gene. Germline CDR1 reads MNHNY; CDR2 reads SVGAGI (reference sequence). DNA for the CDR3: TGTGCCAGCACTGTACTAGCGGGGCCCCAAGAGACCCAGTACTTC. This sequence encodes CASTVLAGPQETQYF.

This chain joins TRBV6-1 and TRBJ1-4; 10 nucleotides line up with TRBD1. Germline CDR1 is MNHNS and CDR2 is SASEGT. J gave up 10 bases and V 3 bases, and 8 bases lay outside the gene matches. The CDR3 is 15 amino acids. DNA for the CDR3: TGTGCCAGCAGTGATAGGACAGGGGGAGAGGGAAAACTGTTTTTT. Translation: CASSDRTGGEGKLFF.

This clone was counted once. The chain has TRBV10-3 and TRBJ2-7; D is perhaps TRBD2 (6 bases). Germline CDR1 is ENHRY and CDR2 is SYGVKD. V lost 3 bases and J 0 bases, leaving 12 bases between the germline ends. This CDR3 region has 15 residues. The CDR3 nucleotides are TGTGCCATCAGTGACAGCGGGCGACACTCCTACGAGCAGTACTTC. Residues: CAISDSGRHSYEQYF.

The rearrangement joins TRBV23-1 to TRBJ2-1; TRBD1 is a possible D gene (6 bases). TRBV23-1 carries the ORF label, with uncertain function. This CDR3 region has 16 residues. The germline V and J ends were trimmed by 0 bases and 6 bases, with 15 bases remaining between them. CDR3 in amino acids: CASSQSWGPPCNEQFF. DNA of the CDR3: TGCGCCAGCAGTCAATCGTGGGGGCCCCCCTGCAATGAGCAGTTCTTC.

This chain joins TRBV12-3 or TRBV12-4 and TRBJ2-7, with a possible D match to TRBD2 (6 bases). This CDR3 comprises 13 residues. Trimming left V 3 bases short and J 2 bases short, with 8 bases between. The CDR3 nucleotides read TGTGCCAGCAGTTTGGCGGGACCCTACGAGCAGTACTTC. Encoded protein: CASSLAGPYEQYF.

This clone has a single count. The V call is TRBV6-2 or TRBV6-3, the J call TRBJ2-1; TRBD1 matches at 10 bases. The germline gives CDR1 MNHEY, CDR2 SVGEGT. Trimming removed 1 base from V and 6 bases from J; junction bases left unmatched: 9. This CDR3 spans 17 amino acids. This chain's CDR3 is CASSYWGQGSRGNEQFF. The DNA for the CDR3 is TGTGCCAGCAGTTACTGGGGACAGGGGTCCCGAGGCAATGAGCAGTTCTTC.

The chain carries TRBV19 and TRBJ2-1; 9 bases are shared with TRBD2. This CDR3 is built from 18 residues. CDR1 is LNHDA, CDR2 SQIVND, per germline (reference sequence). Trimming removed 3 bases from V and 3 bases from J; junction bases left unmatched: 12. This CDR3 is CASSIGPLVRGGYNEQFF. The CDR3 nucleotides are TGTGCCAGTAGTATCGGCCCGTTGGTGCGGGGGGGCTACAATGAGCAGTTCTTC.

The chain links TRBV11-3 to TRBJ2-1, with 8 bases aligning to TRBD2. CDR3 size: 15 residues. CDR1 is SGHNT, CDR2 YENEEA, per germline. J gave up 2 bases and V 5 bases, and 5 bases lay outside the gene matches. The CDR3 sequence is CASSAGLAAYNEQFF. The CDR3 DNA reads as TGTGCCAGCAGCGCCGGACTAGCAGCCTACAATGAGCAGTTCTTC.

V gene TRBV5-8 combines with J gene TRBJ2-5, with TRBD2 identical over 7 bases. This CDR3 is built from 15 residues. The V segment lost 5 bases and the J segment 1 base; nucleotides outside the gene matches: 8. Germline CDR1 reads SGHTS; CDR2 reads YDEGEE. CDR3 nucleotides: TGTGCCAGCAGGTGGGGGGGAGCAGTCCAAGAGACCCAGTACTTC. It translates to CASRWGGAVQETQYF.

This clone was seen a handful of times. The rearrangement joins TRBV2 to TRBJ1-6; possibly TRBD1 for D (5 bases). V lost 11 bases and J 7 bases, leaving 12 bases between the germline ends. The CDR3 spans 12 residues. Per the germline V gene, CDR1 is SNHLY and CDR2 is FYNNEI. In nucleotides, the CDR3 is TGTGCCCGCGGGAGGGACAATTCACCCCTCCACTTT. It translates to CARGRDNSPLHF.